Listed here are 10 T cell receptor beta chains from one sample, sequenced in a study of a mutant IDH1 vaccine in newly diagnosed glioma. The data were produced by immunoSEQ multiplex PCR, yet TCRdb's version contains in-frame clones alone and is incomplete. The sample yields about 34,000 clones, 60% to 85% seen once. The time point here: baseline, week 1 (first vaccination visit). The treatment here: pre-vaccination baseline after standard-of-care therapy. Sequences were derived from peripheral blood mononuclear cells (PBMCs), sampled from a glioma patient treated with radiotherapy, temozolomide or both. The receptors here all came from a middle-aged man with glioma. Some clones in this sample may be carry-over from other donors' samples.

The DNA of the CDR3 is TGTGCCAGCTCACGAAGTGGGACAGGGGGCAATGAGCAGTTCTTC. Amino acids: CASSRSGTGGNEQFF. The chain uses TRBV18 and TRBJ2-1, with 11 positions matching TRBD1. The CDR3 consists of 15 residues. Looked up from germline, CDR1 is KGHSH and CDR2 is LQKENI. V was clipped by 4 bases and J by 6 bases; unmatched bases: 5.

The chain joins TRBV7-9 to TRBJ2-7, with D possibly TRBD2 on 6 matching bases. The CDR3 extends over 14 amino acids. The V gene's germline CDR1 is SEHNR and CDR2 FQNEAQ (reference sequence). Trimming left V 4 bases short and J 3 bases short, with 13 bases between. The CDR3: CASSSRDSVYEQYF. CDR3 nucleotide sequence: TGTGCCAGCAGCTCTCGGGACTCGGTCTACGAGCAGTACTTC.

The chain couples TRBV7-2 to TRBJ1-4; D might be TRBD1 (5 bases). Germline V gene data show CDR1 as SGHTA and CDR2 as FQGNSA. The CDR3 is made up of 15 amino acids. Trimming shortened V by 2 bases and J by 0 bases, and 7 bases separated the two germline ends. The CDR3 DNA sequence: TGTGCCAGCAGCTTACAGACAGCAACTAATGAAAAACTGTTTTTT. Protein product: CASSLQTATNEKLFF.

This rearrangement joins TRBV11-2 to TRBJ2-3; no clear D gene. Trimming left V 3 bases short and J 2 bases short, with 9 bases between. Germline V lookup: CDR1 SGHAT, CDR2 FQNNGV. The CDR3 covers 14 residues. In DNA, the CDR3 is TGTGCCAGCAGCTTTGGCACCCCCACAGATACGCAGTATTTT. Protein sequence: CASSFGTPTDTQYF.

The chain uses TRBV30 and TRBJ1-2; D gene uncertain. The V gene's germline CDR1 is GTSNPN and CDR2 SVGIG (reference sequence). V lost 0 bases, J lost 8 bases, and 10 bases lay in between. CDR3 length: 12 residues. This CDR3 is CAWSVAGGGYTF. CDR3 coding DNA: TGTGCCTGGAGTGTAGCAGGTGGCGGCTACACCTTC.

This chain uses TRBV4-1 with TRBJ2-3; D perhaps matches TRBD1 (5 bases). V lost 4 bases and J 4 bases, leaving 15 bases between the germline ends. The length of the CDR3 is 15 residues. Germline-derived CDR1 and CDR2 are MGHRA and YSYEKL. This chain's CDR3 is CASSPRQQIPDTQYF. The CDR3, as DNA: TGCGCCAGCAGCCCCCGACAGCAGATTCCAGATACGCAGTATTTT.

J is TRBJ2-7 and V is TRBV6-6, with a tentative D call TRBD1 (6 bases). The germline V gene encodes CDR1 MNHNY and CDR2 SVGAGI (reference sequence). CDR3 length: 12 residues. The V gene lost 6 bases and the J gene lost 5 bases, with 11 bases spanning the gap. The CDR3 DNA reads as TGTGCCAGCAGCACACAGGGCCACGAGCAGTACTTC. Translated, it gives CASSTQGHEQYF.

The rearrangement joins TRBV29-1 to TRBJ1-1; no firm D call. The length of the CDR3 is 11 residues. Trimming shortened V by 4 bases and J by 8 bases, and 11 bases separated the two germline ends. In germline, CDR1 is SQVTM, CDR2 ANQGSEA. In nucleotides, the CDR3 is TGCAGCGTTGCCATGGAGGCCGAAGCTTTCTTT. Translation: CSVAMEAEAFF.

V is TRBV15 and J is TRBJ1-5; no firm D call. The CDR3 has 16 amino acids. Deletions cut 0 bases from V and 0 bases from J, with 9 bases between. CDR1 is LNHNV and CDR2 is YYDKDF in the germline V gene (reference sequence). CDR3 sequence reads: CATSREVGYSNQPQHF. The CDR3 nucleotides are TGTGCCACCAGCAGAGAGGTAGGGTATAGCAATCAGCCCCAGCATTTT.

The chain combines TRBV5-4 with TRBJ2-6; TRBD1 might be the D (6 bases). Trimming left V 6 bases short and J 2 bases short, with 12 bases between. Germline V CDR1 and CDR2: SGHNT, YYREEE (reference sequence). This CDR3 comprises 15 residues. CDR3 region: CASTVKGAGANVLTF. The CDR3 nucleotides are TGTGCCAGCACGGTAAAGGGGGCTGGGGCCAACGTCCTGACTTTC.